The 24 T cell receptor beta chains in this list originate from one sample, sequenced in a study of regulatory T cells in long-lasting Graves disease. Time point given: newly diagnosed GD, antithyroid drugs for less than 3 months. Isolated PBMC RNA provided the starting material for the TCR library. Arm-PCR of CDR3 regions with iRepertoire HTBI primers generated TCR beta libraries. TCRdb re-analysed the multiplex PCR reads in MiXCR, keeping a single row per CDR3 protein. The sample lists about 610,000 distinct CDR3 sequences, around 15% occurring once. These data were also filed under a second study, of T cells in Graves' hyperthyroidism and ophthalmopathy.

The material was peripheral blood mononuclear cells (PBMCs), obtained at new diagnosis, from a patient treated with antithyroid drugs. Source of these receptors: a man between 18 and 35 years old with Graves disease.

This clonotype showed up many times. V and J are TRBV6-1 and TRBJ2-7; D remains ambiguous. Germline V gives CDR1 MNHNS, CDR2 SASEGT. V lost 6 bases, J lost 6 bases, and 18 bases lay in between. CDR3 length: 14 amino acids. CDR3 DNA: TGTGCCAGCAGCCCGGTATTAGAGACTGGCGAGCAGTACTTC. Amino acids: CASSPVLETGEQYF.

This clonotype was detected ten times or more. The chain couples TRBV20-1 to TRBJ2-1, with no clear D. Germline V gene sequence: CDR1 DFQATT, CDR2 SNEGSKA (reference sequence). V gave up 4 bases and J gave up 0 bases, with 4 bases separating them. There are 12 residues in the CDR3. CDR3 loop: CSANPSYNEQFF. The CDR3 nucleotides are TGCAGTGCTAACCCCTCCTACAATGAGCAGTTCTTC.

The chain uses TRBV28 and TRBJ2-7; TRBD1 agrees at 12 bases. Looked up from germline, CDR1 is MDHEN and CDR2 is SYDVKM. The J segment lost 0 bases and the V segment lost 5 bases, leaving 8 bases of the junction unmatched. The CDR3 length is 17 residues. The CDR3 here is CASSPGLGQGASYEQYF. CDR3 nucleotide sequence: TGTGCCAGCAGTCCTGGGCTGGGACAGGGGGCCTCCTACGAGCAGTACTTC.

The DNA of the CDR3 is TGTGCCAGCTCACCACTCATGGCAGAACATGGAAACACCATATATTTT. Translation: CASSPLMAEHGNTIYF. The V and J genes are TRBV18 and TRBJ1-3; no clear D gene. CDR1 is KGHSH, CDR2 LQKENI, per germline. V was clipped by 1 base and J by 3 bases, with 13 bases between them. This CDR3 is built from 16 residues.

To note about this clonotype: This sequence is one base from a far larger clone and is likely a read error. The CDR3 spells CASSLGTSLGDTQYF. As DNA, the CDR3 is TGCGCCAGCAGCTTGGGGACTAGCTTGGGGGATACGCAGTATTTT. This chain joins TRBV11-1 and TRBJ2-3; 9 positions match TRBD2. Per the germline V gene, CDR1 is SGHAT and CDR2 is FQDESV (reference sequence). CDR3 length equals 15 residues. The complete variable domain, with remaining parts taken from reference TRBV11-1 and TRBJ2-3, reads EAEVAQSPRYKITEKSQAVAFWCDPISGHATLYWYRQILGQGPELLVQFQDESVVDDSQLPKDRFSAERLKGVDSTLKIQPAELGDSAMYLCASSLGTSLGDTQYFGPGTRLTVL.

This clonotype showed up just a few times. J is TRBJ2-3 and V is TRBV4-1, with 9 bases lining up with TRBD1. Trimming removed 3 bases from V and 3 bases from J; junction bases left unmatched: 4. The CDR3 has 15 residues. From germline, CDR1 is MGHRA and CDR2 YSYEKL. DNA of the CDR3: TGCGCCAGCAGCCACCCGACAGGGGGAACAGATACGCAGTATTTT. Amino acid sequence: CASSHPTGGTDTQYF.

The table lists this clonotype with a few counts. This chain connects TRBV7-9 to TRBJ2-5, with 7 bases fitting TRBD1. Germline CDR1 SEHNR, CDR2 FQNEAQ (reference sequence). The CDR3 contains 15 residues. J was trimmed by 3 bases and V by 1 base; bases with no gene match: 5. The CDR3, as DNA: TGTGCCAGCAGCTTAGGACAGGGTTCGGAAGAGACCCAGTACTTC. Protein product: CASSLGQGSEETQYF.

This clonotype has more than one count but fewer than ten. CDR3 region: CASSLISGAPEGTEAFF. The CDR3 DNA reads TGTGCCAGCAGCTTGATATCAGGGGCCCCTGAAGGAACTGAAGCTTTCTTT. V gene TRBV7-9 combines with J gene TRBJ1-1; D may be TRBD1 (6 bases). CDR3 length equals 17 residues. Germline lookup yields CDR1 SEHNR and CDR2 FQNEAQ (reference sequence). V lost 3 bases and J lost 5, with 22 bases in between. Supplemented by reference TRBV7-9 and TRBJ1-1, the full variable domain reads DTGVSQNPRHKITKRGQNVTFRCDPISEHNRLYWYRQTLGQGPEFLTYFQNEAQLEKSRLLSDRFSAERPKGSFSTLEIQRTEQGDSAMYLCASSLISGAPEGTEAFFGQGTRLTVV.

This clonotype turned up a few times. V is TRBV19 and J is TRBJ1-1; D is ambiguous. Germline values: CDR1 LNHDA, CDR2 SQIVND (reference sequence). Trimming removed 3 bases from V and 5 bases from J, with 13 bases in between. The CDR3 loop spans 14 amino acids. DNA for the CDR3: TGTGCCAGTAGTATGGTCCGTAGGGCAACTGAAGCTTTCTTT. As protein: CASSMVRRATEAFF.

This clonotype showed up many times. J is TRBJ2-7 and V is TRBV2, with D unclear. Germline lookup yields CDR1 SNHLY and CDR2 FYNNEI. The CDR3 spans 14 residues. V was trimmed by 6 bases and J by 0 bases, leaving 12 bases between them. The CDR3 region has the DNA TGTGCCAGCAGGCTCCTGACATCCTCCTACGAGCAGTACTTC. Translating gives CASRLLTSSYEQYF.

This clonotype was counted ten times or more. V gene TRBV10-2 combines with J gene TRBJ2-7, with D perhaps matching TRBD2 (6 bases). The CDR3 covers 15 residues. V lost 9 bases and J lost 1, with 19 bases in between. CDR1 is WSHSY, CDR2 SAAADI, per germline. CDR3 residues: CARDLGGLRSYEQYF. Written as DNA, the CDR3 is TGCGCCAGGGACCTCGGGGGACTCCGTTCCTACGAGCAGTACTTC.

This clonotype was picked up many times. The chain has TRBV5-1 and TRBJ2-3; tentatively, D is TRBD2 (5 bases). The CDR3 is 13 residues long. The germline gives CDR1 SGHRS, CDR2 YFSETQ. V gave up 4 bases and J gave up 1 base, with 7 bases separating them. The CDR3 reads CASSPEGTDTQYF. In DNA form, the CDR3 reads TGCGCCAGCAGCCCGGAGGGCACAGATACGCAGTATTTT.

The chain is built from TRBV4-1 and TRBJ2-7, with D unclear. V shed 1 base and J shed 2 bases, with 15 bases lying between them. The CDR3 consists of 16 residues. CDR1 MGHRA and CDR2 YSYEKL come from the germline V gene. The DNA for the CDR3 is TGCGCCAGCAGCCAAGGGGGTCTCCGGAGAGCCTACGAGCAGTACTTC. Translating it yields CASSQGGLRRAYEQYF.

This chain links TRBV4-2 with TRBJ2-1, with 7 bases lining up with TRBD2. The CDR3 covers 15 residues. Germline CDR1 LGHNA, CDR2 YNFKEQ. After removal of 4 bases from V and 8 bases from J, the junction contained 11 bases not matched to a gene. This chain's CDR3 is CASSRRDYGWHEQFF. CDR3 coding DNA: TGTGCCAGCAGCCGCCGGGACTACGGGTGGCATGAGCAGTTCTTC.

The chain recombines TRBV5-1 with TRBJ2-5; D is uncertain. The CDR3 has 13 residues. Deletions cut 3 bases from V and 2 bases from J, with 8 bases between. Germline CDR1 is SGHRS and CDR2 is YFSETQ. The CDR3 reads CASSYQVQETQYF. The CDR3 DNA reads as TGCGCCAGCAGCTATCAGGTTCAAGAGACCCAGTACTTC.

V usage is TRBV19 and J usage is TRBJ1-1; maybe TRBD1 (5 bases). The CDR3 sequence is 15 residues long. Germline CDR1 and CDR2: LNHDA and SQIVND (reference sequence). V was clipped by 3 bases and J by 4 bases, with 15 bases between them. The CDR3 bases are TGTGCCAGTAGTATTGTAACAGGCGCGGGCACTGAAGCTTTCTTT. As protein: CASSIVTGAGTEAFF.

Many counts were recorded for this clonotype. This chain joins TRBV7-2 and TRBJ2-5; D gene unclear. The germline V gene encodes CDR1 SGHTA and CDR2 FQGNSA. V was cut by 1 base and J by 7 bases, with 10 bases left in between. This CDR3 is built from 13 residues. In nucleotides, the CDR3 is TGTGCCAGCAGCTTAGGGCCAACGAGGACCCAGTACTTC. Its translation is CASSLGPTRTQYF.

This clonotype has ten or more counts. V and J are TRBV11-3 and TRBJ2-5, with 11 nucleotides matching TRBD1. V lost 5 bases to trimming and J lost 3 bases; unmatched junction nucleotides: 5. The CDR3 runs to 15 residues. Germline-derived CDR1 and CDR2 are SGHNT and YENEEA. The CDR3 spells CASSRGTGGEETQYF. The CDR3 region has the DNA TGTGCCAGCAGCCGGGGGACAGGGGGAGAAGAGACCCAGTACTTC.

Comment on this clonotype: A read error likely explains this, since a far larger clone differs by one base. The chain is built from TRBV28 and TRBJ2-1; D tentatively fits TRBD1 or TRBD2 (5 bases each). The end of the DNA is better explained by TRBJ2-5, so the J call may be wrong. The CDR3 totals 18 residues. Germline loops: CDR1 MDHEN, CDR2 SYDVKM. CDR3 region: CASSLRGPRVTVQETQYF. CDR3 nucleotide sequence: TGTGCCAGCAGTTTAAGGGGACCCAGGGTAACAGTCCAAGAGACCCAGTACTTC.

This clonotype has a count of ten or more. The chain employs TRBV27 and TRBJ2-1; D perhaps matches TRBD2 (5 bases). Deletions cut 6 bases from V and 7 bases from J, with 10 bases between. CDR3 length: 12 amino acids. The V gene's germline CDR1 is MNHEY and CDR2 SMNVEV (reference sequence). The CDR3 here is CASSPRVNEQFF. Here the CDR3 DNA reads TGTGCCAGCAGCCCGAGGGTTAATGAGCAGTTCTTC.

This clonotype showed up just a few times. This chain links TRBV27 with TRBJ1-3; D is uncertain. The germline CDR1 and CDR2 sequences are MNHEY and SMNVEV (reference sequence). The CDR3 has 14 residues. V was shortened by 6 bases and J by 1 base, with 10 bases between the two germline ends. The CDR3 spells CASRKSGSGNTIYF. The CDR3 DNA is TGTGCCAGCAGAAAAAGTGGGTCTGGAAACACCATATATTTT.

This clonotype was found a few times. The genes are TRBV7-9 and TRBJ1-1; D gene ambiguous. The germline V gene encodes CDR1 SEHNR and CDR2 FQNEAQ (reference sequence). There are 13 residues in the CDR3. Trimming pared 6 bases from V and 3 bases from J, leaving 11 bases between. Here the CDR3 reads CASSVGLHTEAFF. As DNA, the CDR3 is TGTGCCAGCAGTGTCGGACTGCACACTGAAGCTTTCTTT. The full variable domain, completed using reference TRBV7-9 and TRBJ1-1, is DTGVSQNPRHKITKRGQNVTFRCDPISEHNRLYWYRQTLGQGPEFLTYFQNEAQLEKSRLLSDRFSAERPKGSFSTLEIQRTEQGDSAMYLCASSVGLHTEAFFGQGTRLTVV.

The V and J genes are TRBV6-2 or TRBV6-3 and TRBJ2-1; TRBD1 aligns across 7 bases. This CDR3 is 13 amino acids long. Germline V lookup: CDR1 MNHEY, CDR2 SVGEGT. J was trimmed by 6 bases and V by 6 bases; bases with no gene match: 5. CDR3: CASRRDSPNEQFF. The CDR3 DNA follows: TGTGCCAGCAGGAGGGACAGCCCCAATGAGCAGTTCTTC.

This clonotype was found once. A read error may explain this, as a much larger clone is one base away. No conserved phenylalanine or tryptophan ends this CDR3, so it is likely a read error. V and J are TRBV7-9 and TRBJ2-2; TRBD1 matches at 7 bases. The V segment lost 5 bases and the J segment 4 bases; nucleotides outside the gene matches: 10. The germline gives CDR1 SEHNR, CDR2 FQNEAQ (reference sequence). The CDR3 is 16 amino acids. CDR3: CASSPENRGGTGELFL. The CDR3 DNA is TGTGCCAGCAGCCCAGAAAACAGGGGTGGCACCGGGGAGCTGTTTCTT.